This T cell receptor beta chain stems from a study of T cell responses to AZD1222 COVID-19 vaccine. General study points: Spike-specific TCR breadth rose after two AZD1222 doses, and depth rose as well. Only a handful of AZD1222 recipients, roughly 6 in all, had baseline seropositivity.

The germline V and J ends were trimmed by 1 base and 0 bases, with 9 bases remaining between them. The germline gives CDR1 ENHRY, CDR2 SYGVKD. This CDR3 comprises 15 residues. The method was immunoSEQ multiplex PCR; TCRdb's version includes in-frame clones alone and lacks a portion of them. The table records 100,000 to 120,000 clones, approximately 89% of them present only once. Turning to this clone: Its antigen is unidentified.

The sequencing here drew on peripheral blood, taken on day 0 of MenACWY control vaccination. This clonotype was obtained from an adult in good health. The chain employs TRBV10-3 and TRBJ2-5; no firm D call. The DNA for the CDR3 is TGTGCCATCAGTGAGTACGATGCAGACCAAGAGACCCAGTACTTC. Its protein is CAISEYDADQETQYF.